A single sample is the source of the 24 T cell receptor beta chains below, sequenced in a study of radiation and T cells in renal cell carcinoma. The method was immunoSEQ multiplex PCR; TCRdb's version includes in-frame clones alone and lacks a portion of them. Of about 150,000 clones detected, approximately 90% appear once; the ten largest clones hold 10% to 15%. Time point reported: blood 2 weeks post-SBRT. Treatment of the sample: 15 Gy SBRT to primary tumor, nephrectomy 4 weeks later. Sample: blood, taken from a patient whose treatment included radiotherapy and nephrectomy. These receptors were collected from a woman between 50 and 59 years old with renal cell carcinoma.

The rearrangement links TRBV11-3 to TRBJ1-1; D not resolved. Germline loops: CDR1 SGHNT, CDR2 YENEEA. The V gene lost 5 bases and the J gene lost 1 base, with 5 bases spanning the gap. The CDR3 has 12 amino acids. Written as DNA, the CDR3 is TGTGCCAGCAGCGTGGGGAACACTGAAGCTTTCTTT. Translation: CASSVGNTEAFF.

The J gene is TRBJ1-3, the V gene TRBV28; D is ambiguous. This CDR3 has 14 residues. V shed 5 bases and J shed 7 bases, with 15 bases lying between them. Germline V lookup: CDR1 MDHEN, CDR2 SYDVKM. The CDR3 reads CASSNRVLVNTIYF. The CDR3 bases are TGTGCCAGCAGTAACCGGGTGCTGGTGAACACCATATATTTT.

The chain joins TRBV6-5 to TRBJ1-2, with 7 bases that match TRBD1. The CDR3 has 16 residues. Germline CDR1 reads MNHEY; CDR2 reads SVGAGI. Trimming took 1 base from V and 6 from J; bases not matched to a gene: 11. CDR3 bases: TGTGCCAGCAGTTACTTTTACGGGACAGTAGTGGATGGCTACACCTTC. As protein: CASSYFYGTVVDGYTF.

V and J are TRBV5-1 and TRBJ1-2; no clear D gene. Trimming cost V 4 bases and J 6 bases, with 13 bases left between them. Germline V gene sequence: CDR1 SGHRS, CDR2 YFSETQ. This CDR3 comprises 13 residues. CDR3 protein: CASSPTRPDGYTF. CDR3 sequence (DNA): TGCGCCAGCAGCCCGACCCGGCCCGATGGCTACACCTTC. The full variable domain, completed using reference TRBV5-1 and TRBJ1-2, is KAGVTQTPRYLIKTRGQQVTLSCSPISGHRSVSWYQQTPGQGLQFLFEYFSETQRNKGNFPGRFSGRQFSNSRSEMNVSTLELGDSALYLCASSPTRPDGYTFGSGTRLTVV.

The genes are TRBV5-6 and TRBJ1-3; the D gene is possibly TRBD1 (6 bases). The germline V and J ends were trimmed by 1 base and 3 bases, with 11 bases remaining between them. Germline V gene data show CDR1 as SGHDT and CDR2 as YYEEEE. The CDR3 spans 15 residues. CDR3 nucleotides: TGTGCCAGCAGCTTGTGGGGGCGTCTTGGAAACACCATATATTTT. Amino acids: CASSLWGRLGNTIYF.

The chain employs TRBV7-9 and TRBJ2-2, with a tentative D call TRBD2 (6 bases). The CDR3 is 14 amino acids. V gave up 5 bases and J gave up 6 bases, with 13 bases separating them. Germline assignment: CDR1 SEHNR and CDR2 FQNEAQ (reference sequence). In DNA, the CDR3 is TGTGCCAGCAGCCCCGGGGGTCTGCCCGGGGAGCTGTTTTTT. Its protein is CASSPGGLPGELFF.

The chain carries TRBV19 and TRBJ2-5; 9 bases align to TRBD2. Germline V gives CDR1 LNHDA, CDR2 SQIVND (reference sequence). After removal of 1 base from V and 3 bases from J, the junction contained 3 bases not matched to a gene. This CDR3 region has 15 residues. Written as DNA, the CDR3 is TGTGCCAGTAGTATAGGTCCTAGCGGGGAAGAGACCCAGTACTTC. Translated: CASSIGPSGEETQYF. Combining the CDR3 with reference TRBV19 and TRBJ2-5 gives the whole variable domain DGGITQSPKYLFRKEGQNVTLSCEQNLNHDAMYWYRQDPGQGLRLIYYSQIVNDFQKGDIAEGYSVSREKKESFPLTVTSAQKNPTAFYLCASSIGPSGEETQYFGPGTRLLVL.

The V and J genes are TRBV25-1 and TRBJ1-4; no reliable D call. Trimming stripped 7 bases from V and 5 bases from J, with 11 bases between. Germline CDR1 MGHDK, CDR2 SYGVNS. This CDR3 is 13 amino acids long. This chain's CDR3 is CASISTLNEKLFF. DNA of the CDR3: TGTGCCAGCATAAGTACATTAAATGAAAAACTGTTTTTT.

This clone was seen more than once but under ten times. This chain uses TRBV5-4 with TRBJ1-5; D unclear. CDR1 and CDR2 (germline): SGHNT, YYREEE (reference sequence). The V end lost 1 base, the J end lost 0 bases, and 5 bases lay between the germline ends. The length of the CDR3 is 14 residues. The CDR3 region is CASSLSGSNQPQHF. The CDR3 nucleotides read TGTGCCAGCAGCTTGTCGGGTAGCAATCAGCCCCAGCATTTT.

The chain links TRBV25-1 to TRBJ1-6, with D perhaps matching TRBD1 (6 bases). The V gene's germline CDR1 is MGHDK and CDR2 SYGVNS. This CDR3 is 16 amino acids long. Trimming removed 5 bases at V and 7 bases at J, with 18 bases between. This chain's CDR3 is CASSQRAGGQNSPLHF. The CDR3 coding sequence is TGTGCCAGCAGTCAAAGAGCGGGGGGCCAAAATTCACCCCTCCACTTT.

The V and J genes are TRBV5-4 and TRBJ1-4, with D unresolved. The CDR3 is 14 amino acids. Trimming stripped 9 bases from V and 3 bases from J, with 15 bases between. Germline CDR1 reads SGHNT; CDR2 reads YYREEE (reference sequence). CDR3 DNA sequence: TGTGCCACGGGAACGCGGGCGGCTAATGAAAAACTGTTTTTT. Amino acid sequence: CATGTRAANEKLFF.

This clone showed up just a few times. The V call is TRBV29-1, the J call TRBJ1-1; D gene ambiguous. V lost 1 base to trimming and J lost 1 base, with 13 bases between them. The CDR3 is made up of 15 amino acids. The germline V gene has CDR1 SQVTM and CDR2 ANQGSEA. The CDR3 loop reads CSVEGPVGWNTEAFF. The CDR3 DNA reads as TGCAGCGTTGAAGGTCCGGTAGGTTGGAACACTGAAGCTTTCTTT.

The rearrangement joins TRBV19 to TRBJ2-2; TRBD1 is a possible D gene (6 bases). Germline lookup yields CDR1 LNHDA and CDR2 SQIVND (reference sequence). CDR3 length: 17 residues. Trimming left V 5 bases short and J 3 bases short, with 19 bases between. CDR3 residues: CASSFPGEPSYTGELFF. In DNA, the CDR3 is TGTGCCAGTAGTTTTCCAGGGGAACCGTCGTACACCGGGGAGCTGTTTTTT.

J is TRBJ2-5 and V is TRBV5-1; 7 nucleotides match TRBD2. V dropped 4 bases and J dropped 9; count of bases not matched to a gene: 9. This CDR3 region has 13 residues. Germline CDR1 and CDR2: SGHRS and YFSETQ. CDR3 residues: CASSPRTRRAQYF. CDR3 DNA sequence: TGCGCCAGCAGCCCCAGGACTAGAAGGGCCCAGTACTTC.

The count of this clone is one. The chain links TRBV19 to TRBJ2-1, with 9 bases aligning to TRBD2. J was trimmed by 6 bases and V by 6 bases; bases with no gene match: 9. CDR3 length equals 15 residues. Germline V lookup: CDR1 LNHDA, CDR2 SQIVND (reference sequence). DNA for the CDR3: TGTGCCAGTAGATCCGCCGGGACTAGCCTCAATGAGCAGTTCTTC. The encoded protein is CASRSAGTSLNEQFF.

The chain has TRBV7-2 and TRBJ2-7; D is unresolved. CDR1 SGHTA and CDR2 FQGNSA come from the germline V gene. V was clipped by 0 bases and J by 2 bases, with 8 bases between them. The CDR3 contains 14 residues. The CDR3 region is CASSLAAGPYEQYF. As DNA, the CDR3 is TGTGCCAGCAGCTTAGCCGCAGGCCCCTACGAGCAGTACTTC.

The chain uses TRBV6-5 and TRBJ1-1; D may be TRBD1 (5 bases). The length of the CDR3 is 14 residues. The ends were cut back, 6 bases at V and 3 bases at J, with 14 bases in the middle. CDR1 MNHEY and CDR2 SVGAGI come from the germline V gene. The chain's CDR3 is CASSNGGFDTEAFF. The DNA for the CDR3 is TGTGCCAGCAGCAACGGGGGTTTCGACACTGAAGCTTTCTTT.

The chain joins TRBV5-1 to TRBJ2-5; unclear D gene. The DNA end favors TRBJ2-7, so the J call may be wrong. The germline V gene has CDR1 SGHRS and CDR2 YFSETQ. The CDR3 is 12 amino acids. In nucleotides, the CDR3 is TGCGCCAGCAGCTTGGTCCCAGGCGAGCAGTACTTC. Translation gives CASSLVPGEQYF.

This chain uses TRBV30 with TRBJ1-4, with a weak D call TRBD1 (6 bases). Germline CDR1 and CDR2: GTSNPN and SVGIG (reference sequence). V lost 2 bases and J 8 bases, leaving 15 bases between the germline ends. CDR3 length equals 14 residues. CDR3: CAWSRNRVEEKLFF. The CDR3 region has the DNA TGTGCCTGGAGTAGGAACAGGGTGGAAGAAAAACTGTTTTTT.

CDR3 region: CASSVLAGGQYEQYF. CDR3 bases: TGTGCCAGCAGCGTCCTAGCGGGGGGGCAATACGAGCAGTACTTC. V gene TRBV7-2 combines with J gene TRBJ2-7; 12 nucleotides agree with TRBD2. V lost 5 bases to trimming and J lost 4 bases; unmatched junction nucleotides: 6. Germline CDR1 and CDR2: SGHTA and FQGNSA. The CDR3 length is 15 residues.

The rearrangement uses TRBV7-2 and TRBJ2-3, with 8 positions matching TRBD2. V gave up 3 bases and J gave up 6 bases; unmatched junction bases: 8. The V gene's germline CDR1 is SGHTA and CDR2 FQGNSA. The CDR3 has 15 amino acids. The DNA of the CDR3 is TGTGCCAGCAGCTTCGATGCGGGGGGATTGGATACGCAGTATTTT. The encoded protein is CASSFDAGGLDTQYF.

Concerning this clone: This sample includes further DNA sequences coding for the same CDR3. This rearrangement joins TRBV6-1 to TRBJ1-5, with D unclear. V was shortened by 1 base and J by 3 bases, with 7 bases between the two germline ends. Germline V gene lookup returns CDR1 MNHNS and CDR2 SASEGT. This CDR3 contains 14 residues. CDR3: CASSEGQINQPQHF. The CDR3 nucleotides are TGTGCCAGCAGTGAAGGTCAGATCAATCAGCCCCAGCATTTT.

This chain uses TRBV5-1 with TRBJ2-5; D gene unclear. The germline CDR1 and CDR2 sequences are SGHRS and YFSETQ. V gave up 0 bases and J gave up 1 base, with 4 bases separating them. The length of the CDR3 is 13 residues. CDR3 sequence reads: CASSLAPQETQYF. DNA for the CDR3: TGCGCCAGCAGCTTGGCCCCCCAAGAGACCCAGTACTTC.

There are a few counts of this clone. V usage is TRBV2 and J usage is TRBJ2-1; 10 nucleotides align to TRBD2. The germline CDR1 and CDR2 sequences are SNHLY and FYNNEI. The CDR3 length is 14 residues. The V and J ends lost 10 bases and 7 bases, in that order; junction bases with no gene match: 10. This CDR3 reads CATLRGAGGNEQFF. The CDR3 DNA follows: TGTGCCACCCTAAGGGGAGCGGGGGGGAATGAGCAGTTCTTC.